These T cell receptor beta chains were read from a single sample in a study of shared clonotypes between healthy human individuals. The protocol was immunoSEQ multiplex PCR, while the TCRdb copy is restricted to in-frame clones and leaves out a portion. The data hold 950,000 to 1,300,000 clones, with approximately 68% observed a single time. Sample: memory CD4+ T cells sorted from blood. All receptors come from a man between 18 and 29 years old in good health. Each CDR3 is given with its conserved first and last residue. D genes are given only for firm matches. Only some rows state a clone size, as once, few, many or a class for expanded clones.

size	V	J	D	CDR3	DNA
once	TRBV19	TRBJ1-1	-	CASSITEMDTEAFF	TGTGCCAGTAGTATTACCGAGATGGACACTGAAGCTTTCTTT
-	TRBV5-1	TRBJ2-5	TRBD1	CASSFSSDRSPPYF	TGCGCCAGCAGCTTTTCCTCGGACAGGTCCCCTCCTTACTTC
once	TRBV29-1	TRBJ2-5	-	CSVVLRDGGREQYF	TGCAGCGTTGTCCTAAGGGATGGGGGACGTGAGCAGTACTTC
-	TRBV11-2	TRBJ1-3	-	CASTITGTAGNTIYF	TGTGCCAGCACGATAACAGGGACTGCTGGAAACACCATATATTTT
few	TRBV5-1	TRBJ1-1	-	CASSLAASLNTEAFF	TGCGCCAGCAGCTTGGCGGCCAGCTTGAACACTGAAGCTTTCTTT
-	TRBV18	TRBJ2-5	-	CASSPESIGETQYF	TGTGCCAGCTCACCAGAGTCCATAGGGGAGACCCAGTACTTC
-	TRBV7-2	TRBJ2-2	-	CASSLGSGRAELFF	TGTGCCAGCAGCTTAGGGTCAGGAAGAGCGGAGCTGTTTTTT
-	TRBV7-2	TRBJ2-7	-	CASSSRGGSSYEQYF	TGTGCCAGCAGCAGCCGGGGAGGTAGCTCCTACGAGCAGTACTTC
-	TRBV30	TRBJ1-5	-	CAWNPGPGPSNQPQHF	TGTGCCTGGAATCCGGGGCCGGGACCGAGCAATCAGCCCCAGCATTTT
-	TRBV5-1	TRBJ1-5	-	CASSLAPNQPQHF	TGCGCCAGCAGCTTGGCGCCAAATCAGCCCCAGCATTTT
-	TRBV19	TRBJ1-6	TRBD1	CASRTGVGTSPLHF	TGTGCCAGTAGGACAGGGGTTGGGACTTCACCCCTCCACTTT
-	TRBV10-3	TRBJ2-5	TRBD2	CAISDSGRSKETQYF	TGTGCCATCAGTGATAGCGGGAGGTCGAAAGAGACCCAGTACTTC
few	TRBV10-3	TRBJ2-5	-	CAISESRETQYF	TGTGCCATCAGTGAGTCGAGAGAGACCCAGTACTTC
once	TRBV7-2	TRBJ2-3	-	CASRPGPPKTDTQYF	TGTGCCAGCAGGCCGGGACCGCCGAAAACAGATACGCAGTATTTT
-	TRBV9	TRBJ1-2	-	CASSPHSTANYGYTF	TGTGCCAGCAGCCCACACTCAACAGCCAACTATGGCTACACCTTC
-	TRBV5-1	TRBJ2-5	-	CASSLQGFGQETQYF	TGCGCCAGCAGCCTGCAGGGCTTCGGGCAAGAGACCCAGTACTTC
-	TRBV6-6	TRBJ1-3	-	CASSEPGRAGNTIYF	TGTGCCAGCAGCGAACCGGGGAGGGCGGGAAACACCATATATTTT
-	TRBV9	TRBJ2-1	TRBD2	CASSVDSGVSYNEQFF	TGTGCCAGCAGCGTAGATAGCGGGGTTTCCTACAATGAGCAGTTCTTC
-	TRBV9	TRBJ2-3	-	CASSSRVGRGETDTQYF	TGTGCCAGCAGCTCCCGGGTGGGTAGAGGGGAAACAGATACGCAGTATTTT
few	TRBV5-5	TRBJ2-1	-	CASSWGSGSYNEQFF	TGTGCCAGCAGCTGGGGAAGTGGTTCCTACAATGAGCAGTTCTTC
-	TRBV15	TRBJ2-1	-	CATSNSTYNEQFF	TGTGCCACCAGCAACAGTACCTACAATGAGCAGTTCTTC
-	TRBV12-5	TRBJ2-1	TRBD2	CASGLVLRLAGDNERFF	TGTGCTAGTGGTTTGGTATTAAGGCTAGCGGGAGACAATGAGCGGTTCTTC